The 10 T cell receptor beta chains below all came from one sample that was sequenced in a study of blood T cells in healthy people across ages. Primed by a sample-barcoded 5' primer and a J-beta primer mix, a second PCR proceeded for about 7 to 12 cycles. TCRdb independently ran MiXCR on the 5' RACE reads; one entry per CDR3 protein. The sample holds around 1.1 million distinct CDR3 sequences, around two fifths seen once. The source material was blood. The receptors here all came from a young man in good health.

This chain connects TRBV2 to TRBJ1-1; D possibly corresponds to TRBD1 (5 bases). With 8 bases removed from V and 6 bases from J, the gap between germline ends came to 13 bases. This CDR3 region has 12 residues. The germline V gene encodes CDR1 SNHLY and CDR2 FYNNEI. The CDR3 loop is CASGADSPEAFF. The CDR3 nucleotides read TGTGCCAGCGGCGCCGACAGTCCTGAAGCTTTCTTT. The full variable domain, its missing parts supplied by reference TRBV2 and TRBJ1-1, is EPEVTQTPSHQVTQMGQEVILRCVPISNHLYFYWYRQILGQKVEFLVSFYNNEISEKSEIFDDQFSVERPDGSNFTLKIRSTKLEDSAMYFCASGADSPEAFFGQGTRLTVV.

The CDR3 reads CSARGAHSPYNEQYF. In nucleotides, the CDR3 is TGCAGTGCTAGAGGGGCCCACAGCCCCTACAATGAGCAGTACTTC. The rearrangement uses TRBV20-1 and TRBJ2-7; D is ambiguous. The CDR3 length is 15 residues. The ends were cut back, 1 base at V and 7 bases at J, with 20 bases in the middle. The germline gives CDR1 DFQATT, CDR2 SNEGSKA (reference sequence).

In its sample, this clonotype was seen many times. The rearrangement uses TRBV12-3 or TRBV12-4 and TRBJ2-5; no clear D. CDR3 length: 14 amino acids. The V and J ends lost 1 base and 2 bases respectively, with 8 bases between them. DNA for the CDR3: TGTGCCAGCAGTTTAGACAGCTCTCAAGAGACCCAGTACTTC. It specifies CASSLDSSQETQYF.

V and J are TRBV11-2 and TRBJ2-1; D remains ambiguous. The CDR3 sequence is 14 residues long. Germline V lookup: CDR1 SGHAT, CDR2 FQNNGV. V lost 7 bases and J lost 1, with 11 bases in between. CDR3 in DNA: TGTGCCAGCACAATGACGAGGTCCTACAATGAGCAGTTCTTC. Its translation is CASTMTRSYNEQFF.

The chain has TRBV29-1 and TRBJ1-4; 8 nucleotides agree with TRBD1. Germline CDR1 is SQVTM and CDR2 is ANQGSEA. The J segment lost 5 bases and the V segment lost 3 bases, leaving 5 bases of the junction unmatched. CDR3 length: 14 amino acids. CDR3 sequence: CSVDRTGQNEKLFF. DNA of the CDR3: TGCAGCGTTGACCGGACAGGGCAGAATGAAAAACTGTTTTTT.

V is TRBV14 and J is TRBJ1-4; D not resolved. Germline-derived CDR1 and CDR2 are SGHDN and FVKESK. The V end lost 1 base, the J end lost 8 bases, and 8 bases lay between the germline ends. The length of the CDR3 is 13 residues. CDR3 in DNA: TGTGCCAGCAGCCAAGTGACCCAGGAAAAACTGTTTTTT. It specifies CASSQVTQEKLFF.

The chain uses TRBV4-3 and TRBJ2-3; maybe TRBD2 (5 bases). The CDR3 contains 15 residues. CDR1 and CDR2 from the germline V gene are LGHNA and YSLEER. V lost 4 bases and J 2 bases, leaving 13 bases between the germline ends. CDR3 protein: CASSPEAKITDTQYF. As DNA, the CDR3 is TGCGCCAGCAGCCCGGAGGCTAAAATCACAGATACGCAGTATTTT.

J is TRBJ2-2 and V is TRBV29-1, with D unclear. V lost 7 bases to trimming and J lost 7 bases, with 13 bases between them. CDR3 length: 12 residues. CDR1 and CDR2 from the germline V gene are SQVTM and ANQGSEA. The CDR3 region has the DNA TGCAGCGCTTTTGGGCGGATCGGGGAGCTGTTTTTT. Translated: CSAFGRIGELFF.

The V and J genes are TRBV3-1 and TRBJ2-1; 9 nucleotides align to TRBD2. V lost 1 base, J lost 3 bases, and 4 bases stayed unmatched. This CDR3 contains 16 residues. Germline V CDR1 and CDR2: LGHDT, YNNKEL (reference sequence). The CDR3 reads CASSQVSSGNYNEQFF. CDR3 coding DNA: TGTGCCAGCAGCCAAGTATCTAGCGGGAACTACAATGAGCAGTTCTTC.

The J gene is TRBJ2-3, the V gene TRBV20-1, with 11 bases lining up with TRBD2. Germline V CDR1 and CDR2: DFQATT, SNEGSKA (reference sequence). This CDR3 comprises 15 residues. V shed 3 bases, J shed 4 bases, and the junction held 6 bases outside the gene matches. The CDR3: CSARLTSGVADTQYF. The CDR3 coding sequence is TGCAGTGCTAGGTTGACTAGCGGGGTCGCAGATACGCAGTATTTT.